This entry is about one TCR beta chain. What it binds is not known. This sample stems from a study of cytomegalovirus exposure and HLA in healthy donors. With 5 bases removed from V and 1 base from J, the gap between germline ends came to 5 bases. This CDR3 is 12 amino acids long. Germline CDR1 and CDR2: MDHEN and SYDVKM. Broader study findings: Later analysis associated a missense DCLRE1C variant with TCR beta V- and J-gene trimming.

PCR primers comprised 60 Vbeta and 13 Jbeta primers. In the original processing: About 10 million shared chains were among around 80 million unique TCR beta chains counted in a later analysis. Method: immunoSEQ multiplex PCR; TCRdb's copy keeps in-frame clones and lacks some. V, J and clone size were drawn from that table, and D and trimming were deduced from the DNA. The sample has some 200,000 clones, roughly four fifths seen once. This receptor was identified in a girl between 10 and 17 years old in good health and CMV-seronegative. Source material: PBMCs. The V and J genes are TRBV28 and TRBJ1-1; D remains ambiguous. The CDR3 nucleotides are TGTGCCAGCAGTGCAGGGAACACTGAAGCTTTCTTT. It specifies CASSAGNTEAFF.